These 16 T cell receptor beta chains share one sample of origin, sequenced in a study of CD8+ T cells in alopecia areata. Treatment indicated: oral pan-JAK inhibitor, 5-10 mg twice daily. Reverse transcribed after extraction, RNA yielded cDNA as the sequencing template. The table came from immunoSEQ multiplex PCR; TCRdb's copy has only in-frame clones and leaves some out. The sample contains about 190,000 clones, roughly 53% of which appear only once. Sequenced here: CD8+ T cells sorted from blood, sampled at week 24, from a patient treated with tofacitinib. The source of these receptors is a human donor with alopecia areata.

The CDR3 bases are TGTGCCACCAGCAGAAGGGTAGGGGAGTATGGCTACACCTTC. Residues: CATSRRVGEYGYTF. V and J are TRBV15 and TRBJ1-2; weak D call: TRBD1 (5 bases). V was clipped by 2 bases and J by 5 bases, with 12 bases between them. The CDR3 runs 14 residues. Germline-derived CDR1 and CDR2 are LNHNV and YYDKDF (reference sequence). Looking up the rest from reference TRBV15 and TRBJ1-2 gives the full variable domain: DAMVIQNPRYQVTQFGKPVTLSCSQTLNHNVMYWYQQKSSQAPKLLFHYYDKDFNNEADTPDNFQSRRPNTSFCFLDIRSPGLGDTAMYLCATSRRVGEYGYTFGSGTRLTVV.

The chain is built from TRBV7-6 and TRBJ2-3; tentatively, D is TRBD1 (6 bases). The germline V and J ends were trimmed by 2 bases and 0 bases, with 9 bases remaining between them. The CDR3 covers 15 residues. Germline V CDR1 and CDR2: SGHVS, FNYEAQ. The CDR3 coding sequence is TGTGCCAGCAGCTTAAATACAGGGAGCACAGATACGCAGTATTTT. Protein: CASSLNTGSTDTQYF.

This clone has just a few counts. This rearrangement joins TRBV29-1 to TRBJ2-7, with D perhaps given as TRBD1 or TRBD2 (7 bases each). The CDR3 has 15 residues. V was clipped by 6 bases and J by 3 bases, with 21 bases between them. In germline, CDR1 is SQVTM, CDR2 ANQGSEA. The CDR3 here is CSVQGGTNLDYEQYF. DNA of the CDR3: TGCAGCGTCCAGGGGGGGACAAACTTAGACTACGAGCAGTACTTC.

The chain couples TRBV23-1 to TRBJ2-2, with D uncertain. Being an ORF, TRBV23-1 has a function that is uncertain. The CDR3 has 19 amino acids. The V end lost 3 bases, the J end lost 4 bases, and 24 bases lay between the germline ends. The CDR3 region has the DNA TGCGCCAGCAGTCACTTTAACACCAAAAGATTACCAAGCACCGGGGAGCTGTTTTTT. Its protein product is CASSHFNTKRLPSTGELFF.

This chain uses TRBV30 with TRBJ2-1; unclear D gene. Germline values: CDR1 GTSNPN, CDR2 SVGIG (reference sequence). This CDR3 region has 15 residues. With 0 bases removed from V and 2 bases from J, the gap between germline ends came to 11 bases. The CDR3 nucleotides read TGTGCCTGGAGTGTAAGTGGAAGGCCCTACAATGAGCAGTTCTTC. Its protein is CAWSVSGRPYNEQFF.

The chain has TRBV4-1 and TRBJ1-4; no reliable D call. Germline CDR1 and CDR2: MGHRA and YSYEKL. This CDR3 has 16 residues. V was clipped by 3 bases and J by 4 bases, with 15 bases between them. CDR3 loop: CASSQLYWDDNEKLFF. The CDR3 DNA reads as TGCGCCAGCAGCCAGCTCTACTGGGATGATAATGAAAAACTGTTTTTT.

The chain is built from TRBV4-2 and TRBJ1-4; D uncertain. From germline, CDR1 is LGHNA and CDR2 YNFKEQ. Trimming pared 1 base from V and 5 bases from J, leaving 8 bases between. This CDR3 is built from 14 residues. In nucleotides, the CDR3 is TGTGCCAGCAGCCAAGTATCAGAGAATGAAAAACTGTTTTTT. It is translated as CASSQVSENEKLFF.

This sequence joins TRBV7-2 and TRBJ2-2; 11 nucleotides match TRBD1. The trim removed 5 bases at V and 6 bases at J, leaving 8 bases unmatched. The CDR3 contains 16 residues. In germline, CDR1 is SGHTA, CDR2 FQGNSA. CDR3 DNA: TGTGCCAGCAGCCTCCGGGACAGGGGGTTGGCCGGGGAGCTGTTTTTT. Translating gives CASSLRDRGLAGELFF.

The chain recombines TRBV14 with TRBJ2-1, with D perhaps TRBD1 (5 bases). Germline V lookup: CDR1 SGHDN, CDR2 FVKESK. The V end lost 1 base, the J end lost 1 base, and 5 bases lay between the germline ends. The CDR3 extends over 14 amino acids. The CDR3: CASSQAGSYNEQFF. CDR3 bases: TGTGCCAGCAGCCAAGCAGGGTCCTACAATGAGCAGTTCTTC.

CDR3 DNA: TGCAGCGTTAGGACAGGGGGGGCCTACGAGCAGTACTTC. Translation: CSVRTGGAYEQYF. The J gene is TRBJ2-7, the V gene TRBV29-1; 10 nucleotides align to TRBD1. The length of the CDR3 is 13 residues. CDR1 SQVTM and CDR2 ANQGSEA come from the germline V gene. Trimming at V came to 5 bases and at J to 2 bases, leaving 3 bases not matched to a gene.

This clone has a single count. The DNA for the CDR3 is TGTGCCAGCAGCCACGGTTCAGAGACCCAGTACTTC. Amino acid sequence: CASSHGSETQYF. V usage is TRBV4-2 and J usage is TRBJ2-5, with D unresolved. There are 12 residues in the CDR3. The V gene lost 3 bases and the J gene lost 4 bases, with 6 bases spanning the gap. From germline, CDR1 is LGHNA and CDR2 YNFKEQ.

The J gene is TRBJ1-6, the V gene TRBV4-1, with 7 bases aligning to TRBD1. In germline, CDR1 is MGHRA, CDR2 YSYEKL. This CDR3 comprises 15 residues. The V segment lost 4 bases and the J segment 10 bases; nucleotides outside the gene matches: 10. This chain's CDR3 is CASSPPGTVGSPLHF. The CDR3 DNA reads as TGCGCCAGCAGCCCCCCCGGGACAGTGGGGTCACCCCTCCACTTT.

The chain is built from TRBV5-1 and TRBJ1-1, with D possibly being TRBD1 (5 bases). The V end was cut by 4 bases, the J end by 6 bases, with 16 bases between. The CDR3 contains 14 residues. Germline V gene lookup returns CDR1 SGHRS and CDR2 YFSETQ. CDR3 sequence reads: CASSLAGLGAEAFF. The CDR3 nucleotides read TGCGCCAGCAGCCTAGCAGGGTTAGGCGCTGAAGCTTTCTTT.

This clone was seen at least ten times. The rearrangement uses TRBV5-1 and TRBJ1-2, with TRBD1 matching 8 bases. Germline V gives CDR1 SGHRS, CDR2 YFSETQ. The CDR3 has 15 residues. J was trimmed by 3 bases and V by 3 bases; bases with no gene match: 7. The chain's CDR3 is CASSWTGPEDYGYTF. CDR3 bases: TGCGCCAGCAGCTGGACAGGGCCGGAGGACTATGGCTACACCTTC.

This clone was seen only a few times. V usage is TRBV7-8 and J usage is TRBJ1-6; 7 bases map to TRBD1. V lost 2 bases and J lost 9; bases outside the gene matches: 10. The CDR3 loop spans 16 amino acids. Germline lookup yields CDR1 SGHVS and CDR2 FQNEAQ. CDR3 in DNA: TGTGCCAGCAGCTTACTCCCCGGGACAGATACTTCACCCCTCCACTTT. It specifies CASSLLPGTDTSPLHF. Together with reference TRBV7-8 and TRBJ1-6, the CDR3 gives the full variable domain: GAGVSQSPRYKVAKRGQDVALRCDPISGHVSLFWYQQALGQGPEFLTYFQNEAQLDKSGLPSDRFFAERPEGSVSTLKIQRTQQEDSAVYLCASSLLPGTDTSPLHFGNGTRLTVT.

The CDR3 reads CAWRAAPSYYEQYF. The CDR3 region has the DNA TGTGCCTGGAGGGCAGCCCCATCGTACTACGAGCAGTACTTC. This sequence joins TRBV30 and TRBJ2-7, with D uncertain. The CDR3 spans 14 residues. V was pared by 3 bases and J by 3 bases, with 15 bases between. Germline V gene data show CDR1 as GTSNPN and CDR2 as SVGIG (reference sequence).